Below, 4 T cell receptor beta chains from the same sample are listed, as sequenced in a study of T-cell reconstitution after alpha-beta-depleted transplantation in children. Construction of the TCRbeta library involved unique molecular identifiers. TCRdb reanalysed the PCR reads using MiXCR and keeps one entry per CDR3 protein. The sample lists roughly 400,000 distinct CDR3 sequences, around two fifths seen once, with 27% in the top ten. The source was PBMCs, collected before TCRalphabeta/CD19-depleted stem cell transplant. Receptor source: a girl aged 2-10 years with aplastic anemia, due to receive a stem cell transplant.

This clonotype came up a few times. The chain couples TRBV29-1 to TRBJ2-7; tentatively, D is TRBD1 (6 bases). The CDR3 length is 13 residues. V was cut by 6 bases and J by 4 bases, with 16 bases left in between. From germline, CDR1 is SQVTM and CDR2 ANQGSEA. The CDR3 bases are TGCAGCGTCTCTCAGGGGCCTAGGTACGAGCAGTACTTC. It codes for CSVSQGPRYEQYF.

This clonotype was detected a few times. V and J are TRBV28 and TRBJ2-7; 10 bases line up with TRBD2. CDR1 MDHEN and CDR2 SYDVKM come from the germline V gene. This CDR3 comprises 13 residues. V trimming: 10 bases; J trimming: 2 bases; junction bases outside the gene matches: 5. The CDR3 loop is CAIASGGPYEQYF. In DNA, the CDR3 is TGTGCCATCGCTAGCGGGGGCCCCTACGAGCAGTACTTC. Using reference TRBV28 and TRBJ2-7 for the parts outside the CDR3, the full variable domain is DVKVTQSSRYLVKRTGEKVFLECVQDMDHENMFWYRQDPGLGLRLIYFSYDVKMKEKGDIPEGYSVSREKKERFSLILESASTNQTSMYLCAIASGGPYEQYFGPGTRLTVT.

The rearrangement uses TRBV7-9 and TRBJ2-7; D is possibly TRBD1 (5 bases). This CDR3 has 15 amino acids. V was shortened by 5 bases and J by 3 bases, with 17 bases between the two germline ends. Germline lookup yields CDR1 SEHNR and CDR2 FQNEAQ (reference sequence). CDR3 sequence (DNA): TGTGCCAGCAGCCCTCTTAAAGCAGGGAACTACGAGCAGTACTTC. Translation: CASSPLKAGNYEQYF.

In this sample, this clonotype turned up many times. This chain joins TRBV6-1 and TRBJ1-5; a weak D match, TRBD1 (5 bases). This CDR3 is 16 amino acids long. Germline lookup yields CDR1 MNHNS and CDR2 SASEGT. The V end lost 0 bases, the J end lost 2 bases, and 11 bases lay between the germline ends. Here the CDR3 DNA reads TGTGCCAGCAGTGAAGCGGCGGGGGTGGGCAATCAGCCCCAGCATTTT. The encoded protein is CASSEAAGVGNQPQHF.